One and the same sample provided the 15 T cell receptor beta chains below, sequenced in a study of T-cell memory formation after mild COVID-19. In TCRdb, the 5' RACE reads were re-called with MiXCR into one record per CDR3 protein. The sample lists 170,000 or so distinct CDR3 sequences; 20% to 25% were seen once. Sequenced sample: PBMCs or a T cell subset sorted from them (not recorded which). The receptors shown here come from an adult woman who had mild COVID-19 (a few samples of this study predate the infection). Cell type and time point are not known.

The table lists this clonotype with a few counts. The chain carries TRBV12-3 or TRBV12-4 and TRBJ1-6, with D perhaps matching TRBD1 (5 bases). V lost 6 bases, J lost 7 bases, and 13 bases lay in between. The length of the CDR3 is 14 residues. Written as DNA, the CDR3 is TGTGCCAGCAGCCACGGGACGGGGAATTCACCCCTCCACTTT. It codes for CASSHGTGNSPLHF.

This chain uses TRBV7-8 with TRBJ2-1, with no clear D. Trimming cost V 0 bases and J 3 bases, with 12 bases left between them. The CDR3 extends over 16 amino acids. Germline V gives CDR1 SGHVS, CDR2 FQNEAQ. Written as DNA, the CDR3 is TGTGCCAGCAGCTTAGCAGCGATCCCTAGCTACAATGAGCAGTTCTTC. This translates into CASSLAAIPSYNEQFF.

This chain links TRBV6-5 with TRBJ2-7, with unresolved D. V dropped 2 bases and J dropped 2 bases, with 13 bases sitting between them. This CDR3 is 15 amino acids long. CDR1 and CDR2 (germline): MNHEY, SVGAGI. The chain's CDR3 is CASSYLSEYPYEQYF. The DNA for the CDR3 is TGTGCCAGCAGTTACCTCTCCGAATACCCCTACGAGCAGTACTTC.

This clonotype was detected many times. The chain employs TRBV7-8 and TRBJ2-3, with TRBD2 matching 9 bases. The J segment lost 5 bases and the V segment lost 3 bases, leaving 9 bases of the junction unmatched. The germline gives CDR1 SGHVS, CDR2 FQNEAQ. The length of the CDR3 is 16 residues. Here the CDR3 DNA reads TGTGCCAGCAGCTTCTCCCCGGGACTAGCAGTAGATACGCAGTATTTT. It encodes CASSFSPGLAVDTQYF.

The chain joins TRBV4-1 to TRBJ1-6; a possible D gene is TRBD1 (5 bases). V lost 1 base and J lost 9, with 13 bases in between. This CDR3 has 15 amino acids. Per germline, CDR1 MGHRA and CDR2 YSYEKL. Here the CDR3 DNA reads TGCGCCAGCAGCCAAGTGCGAGGGGCTGGTTCACCCCTCCACTTT. It codes for CASSQVRGAGSPLHF.

This clonotype was picked up one time. CDR3 bases: TGTGCCAGCAGTCCGACCGGGACGCATGCTTCCGAGCAGTACTTC. Translation gives CASSPTGTHASEQYF. This sequence joins TRBV9 and TRBJ2-7, with D perhaps being TRBD1 or TRBD2 (5 bases each). CDR3 length: 15 amino acids. CDR1 is SGDLS, CDR2 YYNGEE, per germline. V lost 5 bases, J lost 6 bases, and 21 bases lay in between.

The chain joins TRBV7-9 to TRBJ1-5, with D possibly being TRBD1 (6 bases). Trimming pared 7 bases from V and 6 bases from J, leaving 16 bases between. Germline V gives CDR1 SEHNR, CDR2 FQNEAQ (reference sequence). This CDR3 has 14 residues. CDR3 protein: CASNRGEMGQPQHF. In nucleotides, the CDR3 is TGTGCCAGCAATAGGGGGGAGATGGGTCAGCCCCAGCATTTT.

This clonotype has a count of ten or more. The chain couples TRBV7-9 to TRBJ2-3, with TRBD2 as a possible D gene (6 bases). The CDR3 runs 16 residues. Trimming removed 2 bases from V and 2 bases from J, with 14 bases in between. Germline V gene sequence: CDR1 SEHNR, CDR2 FQNEAQ (reference sequence). CDR3 in DNA: TGTGCCAGCAGCTTAAGCGGCGGGGCGAACACAGATACGCAGTATTTT. This codes for CASSLSGGANTDTQYF.

This clonotype was observed a handful of times. CDR3 in amino acids: CASTGNPWNEQFF. DNA for the CDR3: TGTGCCAGCACGGGTAATCCGTGGAATGAGCAGTTCTTC. The chain recombines TRBV27 with TRBJ2-1; unclear D gene. The V gene lost 7 bases and the J gene lost 7 bases, with 14 bases spanning the gap. CDR1 MNHEY and CDR2 SMNVEV come from the germline V gene (reference sequence). The CDR3 spans 13 residues.

This clonotype turned up a few times. The chain employs TRBV18 and TRBJ2-7, with 8 nucleotides matching TRBD1. Germline values: CDR1 KGHSH, CDR2 LQKENI. The CDR3 sequence is 15 residues long. V lost 0 bases to trimming and J lost 5 bases; unmatched junction nucleotides: 6. CDR3 protein: CASSPPLQGAHEQYF. In DNA, the CDR3 is TGTGCCAGCTCACCACCCTTGCAGGGGGCCCACGAGCAGTACTTC.

The J gene is TRBJ2-1, the V gene TRBV7-6; D assignment may be TRBD1 or TRBD2 (5 bases each). Germline-derived CDR1 and CDR2 are SGHVS and FNYEAQ. The CDR3 covers 16 residues. Between the trimmed V and J ends, which lost 5 bases and 0 bases, there was a span of 14 bases. The CDR3 is CASSKRGPSSYNEQFF. CDR3 sequence (DNA): TGTGCCAGCAGCAAACGGGGCCCGAGCTCCTACAATGAGCAGTTCTTC.

This clonotype turned up a few times. V usage is TRBV7-6 and J usage is TRBJ1-6; TRBD1 is a possible D gene (5 bases). Germline-derived CDR1 and CDR2 are SGHVS and FNYEAQ. The CDR3 has 14 residues. Trimming stripped 5 bases from V and 7 bases from J, with 12 bases between. CDR3 residues: CASSPGGGNSPLHF. DNA for the CDR3: TGTGCCAGCAGCCCCGGGGGGGGAAATTCACCCCTCCACTTT.

This clonotype was detected a few times. The V and J genes are TRBV5-6 and TRBJ1-5; D not certain. The CDR3 has 12 amino acids. V lost 4 bases and J 6 bases, leaving 8 bases between the germline ends. The germline V gene has CDR1 SGHDT and CDR2 YYEEEE. In nucleotides, the CDR3 is TGTGCCAGCAGCCTCGGATTTCAGCCCCAGCATTTT. It specifies CASSLGFQPQHF.

This clonotype was found a few times. This chain links TRBV21-1 with TRBJ1-4; TRBD1, the table's D call, lacks a check against the DNA. TRBV21-1 is a pseudogene locus. This CDR3 spans 13 amino acids. In DNA, the CDR3 is TGTGCCAGCAATCCAGGGACGGAGGAAAAACTGTTTTTT. It translates to CASNPGTEEKLFF.

This clonotype occurred a few times. The rearrangement uses TRBV2 and TRBJ2-7; D might be TRBD2 (5 bases). Germline V gene lookup returns CDR1 SNHLY and CDR2 FYNNEI. The CDR3 contains 12 residues. V was shortened by 9 bases and J by 4 bases, with 13 bases between the two germline ends. CDR3 amino acids: CASDLGEYEQYF. CDR3 in DNA: TGTGCCAGTGACCTCGGGGAATACGAGCAGTACTTC.